This entry lists 16 T cell receptor beta chains sequenced from one sample in a study of CD8+CD57+ T cells in acquired aplastic anemia. Genomic DNA, the template, was used for profiling of the TCR beta VDJ and CDR3. One entry per CDR3 protein results from TCRdb running MiXCR on the reads. The sample records more than 150,000 distinct CDR3 sequences, less than 50% being singletons. Whoever was chosen for sequencing had shown CD8+CD57+ cell expansion by flow cytometry. Sample: sorted CD4+, CD8+, or CD8+CD57+ T cells (not recorded which) from PBMCs. The receptor set was obtained from a human donor with aplastic anemia.

The table lists this clonotype with many counts. This rearrangement joins TRBV5-1 to TRBJ1-1; D not certain. Trimming pared 6 bases from V and 1 base from J, leaving 10 bases between. Germline CDR1 and CDR2: SGHRS and YFSETQ. CDR3 size: 13 residues. The CDR3 nucleotides are TGCGCCAGCACGGAGCCCACGAACACTGAAGCTTTCTTT. The encoded protein is CASTEPTNTEAFF.

This clonotype appeared a few times. The chain joins TRBV12-3 or TRBV12-4 to TRBJ2-3; 9 positions agree with TRBD2. The V segment lost 2 bases and the J segment 2 bases; nucleotides outside the gene matches: 5. This CDR3 is 16 amino acids long. This CDR3 reads CASSLRLAGPTDTQYF. CDR3 coding DNA: TGTGCCAGCAGTTTACGTCTAGCGGGGCCCACAGATACGCAGTATTTT.

The chain carries TRBV11-1 and TRBJ2-7; TRBD2 matches 10 bases. Losses at the gene ends were 5 bases for V and 1 base for J; bases not matched to a gene: 8. CDR1 SGHAT and CDR2 FQDESV come from the germline V gene (reference sequence). This CDR3 comprises 16 residues. The CDR3, as DNA: TGTGCCAGCAGCAAGGGACCAGCGGGGGGGTCCTACGAGCAGTACTTC. It translates to CASSKGPAGGSYEQYF.

In its sample, this clonotype was seen many times. Written as DNA, the CDR3 is TGTGCCAGCAGTGCTAGTTTAGCAGGACAGCCCCAGCATTTT. This sequence encodes CASSASLAGQPQHF. The chain uses TRBV25-1 and TRBJ1-5, with D hard to call. The CDR3 spans 14 residues. CDR1 is MGHDK and CDR2 is SYGVNS in the germline V gene. Trimming pared 4 bases from V and 7 bases from J, leaving 14 bases between.

V gene TRBV2 combines with J gene TRBJ2-6; TRBD1 might be the D (5 bases). Germline V gives CDR1 SNHLY, CDR2 FYNNEI. This CDR3 contains 15 residues. V lost 1 base, J lost 18 bases, and 22 bases lay in between. The CDR3 sequence: CASSEGFSGANVPTF. In DNA, the CDR3 is TGTGCCAGCAGTGAAGGTTTTTCTGGGGCCAACGTTCCGACTTTC.

In its sample, this clonotype was seen many times. The chain recombines TRBV5-1 with TRBJ2-2; D unclear. V lost 6 bases and J lost 5, with 8 bases in between. The CDR3 contains 12 residues. Germline CDR1 reads SGHRS; CDR2 reads YFSETQ. This CDR3 reads CASNNGTGELFF. For the CDR3, the DNA is TGCGCCAGCAATAACGGGACCGGGGAGCTGTTTTTT.

This clonotype was seen only a few times. The J gene is TRBJ1-1, the V gene TRBV6-2 or TRBV6-3; tentatively, D is TRBD1 (6 bases). V was shortened by 0 bases and J by 4 bases, with 9 bases between the two germline ends. Germline CDR1 reads MNHEY; CDR2 reads SVGEGT. The CDR3 covers 14 residues. CDR3 sequence: CASSYSTGATEAFF. CDR3 DNA sequence: TGTGCCAGCAGTTACTCGACGGGGGCCACTGAAGCTTTCTTT.

This chain uses TRBV5-1 with TRBJ2-7, with D hard to call. The CDR3 totals 15 residues. V was pared by 1 base and J by 0 bases, with 11 bases between. The V gene's germline CDR1 is SGHRS and CDR2 YFSETQ. Here the CDR3 DNA reads TGCGCCAGCAGCTTGTCCGGGCCCTCCTCCTACGAGCAGTACTTC. It translates to CASSLSGPSSYEQYF.

This clonotype was observed a single time. J is TRBJ1-1 and V is TRBV7-2; maybe TRBD1 (5 bases). V was trimmed by 6 bases and J by 2 bases, leaving 7 bases between them. This CDR3 is built from 12 residues. Germline CDR1 is SGHTA and CDR2 is FQGNSA. CDR3 amino acids: CASSGANTEAFF. The CDR3 DNA reads TGTGCCAGCAGTGGGGCAAACACTGAAGCTTTCTTT.

This clonotype was counted between two and nine times. This sequence joins TRBV29-1 and TRBJ1-2; TRBD1 matches 8 bases. The germline gives CDR1 SQVTM, CDR2 ANQGSEA. The CDR3 covers 11 residues. J gave up 7 bases and V 7 bases, and 5 bases lay outside the gene matches. The chain's CDR3 is CSDRTGPGYTF. The CDR3 coding sequence is TGCAGCGATCGGACAGGGCCTGGCTACACCTTC.

The chain recombines TRBV20-1 with TRBJ1-5; D not resolved. The V and J ends lost 3 bases and 0 bases respectively, with 12 bases between them. Germline-derived CDR1 and CDR2 are DFQATT and SNEGSKA (reference sequence). This CDR3 comprises 15 residues. Here the CDR3 reads CSASRGENSNQPQHF. As DNA, the CDR3 is TGCAGTGCTAGTCGCGGGGAAAATAGCAATCAGCCCCAGCATTTT.

A remark on this clonotype: This could be a read error, since a much larger clone is one nucleotide away. V gene TRBV20-1 combines with J gene TRBJ2-2; TRBD2 might be the D (6 bases). Germline V gene data show CDR1 as DFQATT and CDR2 as SNEGSKA (reference sequence). CDR3 length equals 12 residues. The chain's CDR3 is CGCRGNYGELFF. For the CDR3, the DNA is TGCGGTTGCCGGGGGAACTACGGGGAGCTGTTTTTT.

The rearrangement uses TRBV24-1 and TRBJ1-5; D is possibly TRBD1 (6 bases). Germline CDR1 KGHDR, CDR2 SFDVKD. V lost 4 bases to trimming and J lost 7 bases, with 19 bases between them. The CDR3 runs to 16 residues. The CDR3 protein is CATSEGGQGLGQPQHF. CDR3 coding DNA: TGTGCCACCAGTGAGGGGGGCCAGGGGTTGGGGCAGCCCCAGCATTTT.

This sequence joins TRBV6-1 and TRBJ1-6; 8 bases line up with TRBD1. This CDR3 has 14 amino acids. V lost 4 bases, J lost 9 bases, and 5 bases stayed unmatched. Germline V CDR1 and CDR2: MNHNS, SASEGT. The CDR3 loop reads CASSVDREVSPLHF. The CDR3 DNA reads as TGTGCCAGCAGTGTGGACAGGGAGGTTTCACCCCTCCACTTT.

The chain has TRBV19 and TRBJ2-7; TRBD2 is a possible D gene (5 bases). V shed 5 bases and J shed 1 base, with 12 bases lying between them. The CDR3 loop spans 14 amino acids. The germline V gene encodes CDR1 LNHDA and CDR2 SQIVND (reference sequence). CDR3 loop: CASSSPRDSYEQYF. DNA for the CDR3: TGTGCCAGTAGTTCCCCTCGGGATTCCTACGAGCAGTACTTC.

The table lists this clonotype with many counts. For the CDR3, the DNA is TGTGCCAGCAGCGTATGGGACTCCAAGGATACGCAGTATTTT. Translating it yields CASSVWDSKDTQYF. This sequence joins TRBV9 and TRBJ2-3; perhaps TRBD2 as D (6 bases). The CDR3 runs 14 residues. CDR1 and CDR2 (germline): SGDLS, YYNGEE. Trimming took off 1 base at V and 6 bases at J, with 12 bases between the two ends.